Here is one TCR beta chain with its context. The data stem from a study of control samples from healthy donors and cancer patients. Using immunoSEQ multiplex PCR, the repertoire was profiled, and TCRdb retains in-frame clones only, with some absent. The data contain under 95,000 clones, 90% to 95% of them singletons. This CDR3 region has 17 residues. Germline V CDR1 and CDR2: KGHSH, LQKENI. Trimming stripped 2 bases from V and 2 bases from J, with 18 bases between. The clonotype originates from a woman aged 25 to 39 in good health. The sample consisted of blood. The chain employs TRBV18 and TRBJ1-1; tentative D call: TRBD1 (5 bases). The CDR3 DNA follows: TGTGCCAGCTCACCAAATAGGGGAGGGTCATCCAACACTGAAGCTTTCTTT. As protein: CASSPNRGGSSNTEAFF.